This T cell receptor beta chain was observed in a study of T cell repertoires in cytomegalovirus infection. This clonotype was seen repeatedly, ten times or more. The antigen is unknown. TCRdb re-derived calls from the reads in MiXCR, one entry per CDR3 protein. Among approximately 300,000 distinct CDR3 sequences listed, 20% to 25% were seen once. Losses at the gene ends were 6 bases for V and 5 bases for J; bases not matched to a gene: 9. Germline CDR1 MNHNS, CDR2 SASEGT. The CDR3 is 15 residues long. The TCR was taken from a human donor in good health (CMV status not recorded). Some clones in this sample may be carry-over from other donors' samples. The chain combines TRBV6-1 with TRBJ1-1, with 10 bases aligning to TRBD1. Sequencing was performed on cultured PBMCs, taken from culture after CMV antigen stimulation. CDR3: CASSLLGTGETEAFF. The CDR3 nucleotides are TGTGCCAGCAGCCTACTTGGGACAGGGGAGACTGAAGCTTTCTTT.